A single TCR beta chain is shown here with its context. These data come from a study of blood T cell repertoires in COVID-19. On the study more broadly: Sample material is recorded as cDNA or gDNA derived from T cells, B-cell-depleted T cells, or PBMCs.

Per the study methods: Estimation of nucleated cell counts was performed using reference gene primer amplification. Sequencing used immunoSEQ multiplex PCR; TCRdb keeps in-frame clones, though not all of them. That table is the source of V, J and clone size, and D and trimming were worked out from the DNA. This repertoire shows around 54,000 clones, 90% found once; its top ten account for 3% to 3.5%. The CDR3 has 12 residues. The source of this sequence is a human donor in a cohort sampled during active COVID-19. J is TRBJ2-1 and V is TRBV21-1; TRBD1 was called by the table and not checked on the DNA. TRBV21-1 is shown as a pseudogene. Sequenced sample: peripheral blood. The CDR3 loop reads CASTQDRNEQFF. CDR3 in DNA: TGTGCCAGCACCCAGGACAGAAATGAGCAGTTCTTC.